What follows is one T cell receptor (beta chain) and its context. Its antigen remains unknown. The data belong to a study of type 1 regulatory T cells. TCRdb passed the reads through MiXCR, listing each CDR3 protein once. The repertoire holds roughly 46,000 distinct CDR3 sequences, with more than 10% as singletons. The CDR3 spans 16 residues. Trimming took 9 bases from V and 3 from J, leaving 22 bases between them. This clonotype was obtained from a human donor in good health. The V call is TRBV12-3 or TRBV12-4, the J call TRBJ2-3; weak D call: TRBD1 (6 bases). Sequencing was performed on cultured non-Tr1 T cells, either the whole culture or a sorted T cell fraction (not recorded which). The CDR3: CASSDPTGSLTDTQYF. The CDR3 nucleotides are TGTGCCAGTTCTGACCCGACAGGCAGCTTAACAGATACGCAGTATTTT.